The rows below give T cell receptor beta chains drawn from one sample of a study of T-cell reconstitution after alpha-beta-depleted transplantation in children. Each CDR3 protein is one row after TCRdb ran MiXCR on the PCR reads. The sample has around 490,000 distinct CDR3 sequences, about an eighth seen once. The material sequenced was PBMCs, mostly from graft donor cells, taken 180 days after TCRalphabeta/CD19-depleted stem cell transplant. The receptors were sampled from a female patient aged 2 to 10 who had a stem cell transplant for aplastic anemia, so the T cells may come from the graft donor. CDR3s include the opening cysteine and the closing phenylalanine or tryptophan. The order of the fields is V gene, J gene, D gene, clone size, CDR3 protein, CDR3 DNA. D genes are given only for firm matches. The listing skips clone size in some rows; elsewhere it reads once, few, many or a size class.

TRBV10-3	TRBJ2-7	TRBD1	few	CAIRGGQGPSYEQYF	TGTGCCATACGGGGAGGACAGGGCCCTTCCTACGAGCAGTACTTC
TRBV12-3/TRBV12-4	TRBJ2-7	NA	many	CASSWGSSYEQYF	TGTGCCAGCAGTTGGGGGAGCTCCTACGAGCAGTACTTC
TRBV6-2/TRBV6-3	TRBJ1-1	TRBD1	NA	CASRRAGGQNTEAFF	TGTGCCAGCAGAAGGGCAGGGGGCCAGAACACTGAAGCTTTCTTT
TRBV12-3/TRBV12-4	TRBJ2-1	TRBD2	many	CASSLGGGGGQFF	TGTGCCAGCAGTTTAGGGGGCGGGGGTGGACAGTTCTTC
TRBV29-1	TRBJ1-1	NA	NA	CSTRIRGNTEAFF	TGCAGCACGCGGATCCGGGGTAACACTGAAGCTTTCTTT
TRBV6-5	TRBJ2-4	NA	few	CASSYGKGIAKNIQYF	TGTGCCAGCAGTTACGGTAAAGGGATAGCCAAAAACATTCAGTACTTC
TRBV7-9	TRBJ2-5	NA	few	CASSPIGGGETQYF	TGTGCCAGCAGCCCCATCGGGGGTGGCGAGACCCAGTACTTC
TRBV10-3	TRBJ2-1	NA	NA	CAISLRGGGTPFSYNEQFF	TGTGCCATCAGTTTACGAGGTGGTGGGACCCCTTTCTCCTACAATGAGCAGTTCTTC
TRBV28	TRBJ1-6	NA	few	CASSLKASPLHF	TGTGCCAGCAGTTTAAAGGCTTCACCCCTCCACTTT
TRBV18	TRBJ1-2	NA	few	CASPHGARINYGYTF	TGTGCCAGCCCACACGGCGCCAGAATTAACTATGGCTACACCTTC
TRBV11-2	TRBJ1-2	NA	many	CASSLGSNPNYGYTF	TGTGCCAGCAGCTTAGGCAGTAACCCTAACTATGGCTACACCTTC
TRBV10-3	TRBJ2-1	NA	few	CASTPESSYNEQFF	TGTGCCAGCACACCCGAGAGCTCCTACAATGAGCAGTTCTTC
TRBV5-1	TRBJ2-7	NA	many	CASSLELADVYEQYF	TGCGCCAGCAGCCTAGAACTAGCCGATGTCTACGAGCAGTACTTC
TRBV27	TRBJ2-7	TRBD1	NA	CASSSYTGTGGAVAYEQYF	TGTGCCAGCAGTTCGTATACCGGGACAGGGGGCGCAGTGGCTTACGAGCAGTACTTC
TRBV15	TRBJ2-6	NA	NA	CATSRAYRASPPSGANVLTF	TGTGCCACCAGCAGAGCCTACAGGGCCTCCCCACCTTCTGGGGCCAACGTCCTGACTTTC
TRBV5-1	TRBJ2-7	TRBD1	NA	CASSLDRDSYEQYF	TGCGCCAGCAGCTTAGACAGGGACTCCTACGAGCAGTACTTC
TRBV29-1	TRBJ2-1	TRBD1	few	CTTGGARNEQFF	TGCACCACAGGGGGCGCGCGGAATGAGCAGTTCTTC
TRBV5-1	TRBJ2-7	NA	many	CASNSGNSYEQYF	TGCGCCAGCAACTCCGGTAACTCCTACGAGCAGTACTTC
TRBV20-1	TRBJ2-1	TRBD2	NA	CSAYGLAGVRDEQFF	TGCAGTGCATACGGACTAGCGGGAGTTCGGGATGAGCAGTTCTTC
TRBV12-3/TRBV12-4	TRBJ2-3	NA	NA	CASSFRLAGADTQYF	TGTGCCAGCAGTTTCCGGCTAGCTGGGGCGGATACGCAGTATTTT
TRBV10-1	TRBJ1-6	NA	NA	CASSEFIDPMALHF	TGCGCCAGCAGTGAATTTATCGACCCAATGGCCCTCCACTTT
TRBV29-1	TRBJ2-3	TRBD1	many	CSVTTGITVADTQYF	TGCAGCGTCACGACAGGGATCACAGTGGCGGATACGCAGTATTTT
TRBV10-3	TRBJ1-2	TRBD1	NA	CAISGTGNYGYTF	TGTGCCATTTCCGGGACAGGGAACTATGGCTACACCTTC
TRBV30	TRBJ2-1	NA	few	CAWRGGIYNEQFF	TGTGCCTGGAGGGGGGGTATCTACAATGAGCAGTTCTTC
TRBV9	TRBJ1-2	TRBD1	NA	CASSVRGQGGYTF	TGTGCCAGCAGCGTAAGGGGGCAAGGAGGCTACACCTTC
TRBV7-9	TRBJ2-6	NA	many	CASSYAGSGANVLTF	TGTGCCAGCAGCTACGCAGGGTCTGGGGCCAACGTCCTGACTTTC
TRBV5-1	TRBJ2-5	NA	NA	CACSLLTEETQYF	TGCGCCTGCAGCTTGTTGACGGAAGAGACCCAGTACTTC
TRBV4-3	TRBJ2-3	TRBD1	few	CASSSWDRETDTQYF	TGCGCCAGCAGCAGCTGGGACAGGGAGACAGATACGCAGTATTTT
TRBV27	TRBJ2-5	NA	NA	CASSLSSWETQYF	TGTGCCAGCAGTTTAAGCAGCTGGGAGACCCAGTACTTC
TRBV9	TRBJ2-1	TRBD2	few	CASSVAVVAGPYNEQFF	TGTGCCAGCAGCGTAGCTGTAGTAGCGGGGCCCTACAATGAGCAGTTCTTC
TRBV10-3	TRBJ1-2	NA	many	CAISRGGDGYTF	TGTGCCATCAGTCGAGGGGGAGATGGCTACACCTTC
TRBV3-1	TRBJ2-1	TRBD2	NA	CASSQDSGTSFDEQFF	TGTGCCAGCAGCCAAGACTCCGGGACTAGTTTTGATGAGCAGTTCTTC
TRBV6-1	TRBJ2-1	TRBD2	NA	CASRLAGGLYNEQFF	TGTGCCAGCAGGCTAGCGGGAGGGCTCTACAATGAGCAGTTCTTC
TRBV12-3/TRBV12-4	TRBJ1-1	TRBD1	many	CASSPRQGDTEAFF	TGTGCCAGCAGTCCCCGACAGGGAGACACTGAAGCTTTCTTT
TRBV6-5	TRBJ2-3	NA	NA	CASSYSGGLPTDTQYF	TGTGCCAGCAGTTACTCCGGGGGGCTTCCCACAGATACGCAGTATTTT
TRBV21-1	TRBJ2-5	NA	few	CASSKVGAQETQYF	TGTGCCAGCAGCAAAGTAGGGGCTCAAGAGACCCAGTACTTC
TRBV28	TRBJ1-4	TRBD1	few	CASSLQGAVGKLFF	TGTGCCAGCAGTTTACAGGGGGCCGTGGGAAAACTGTTTTTT
TRBV5-1	TRBJ2-5	NA	NA	CASSLAQVQETQYF	TGCGCCAGCAGCTTGGCCCAGGTGCAAGAGACCCAGTACTTC
TRBV7-9	TRBJ2-1	NA	once	CASSLYVQSNEQFF	TGTGCCAGCAGCTTATACGTTCAGAGCAATGAGCAGTTCTTC
TRBV20-1	TRBJ2-5	NA	many	CSARTRGETQYF	TGCAGTGCTAGAACTAGGGGAGAGACCCAGTACTTC
TRBV20-1	TRBJ2-5	TRBD2	many	CSARAGRTSGTEETQYF	TGCAGTGCTAGAGCCGGGCGGACTAGCGGGACTGAAGAGACCCAGTACTTC
TRBV28	TRBJ1-2	NA	NA	CASSLAVNYGDTF	TGTGCCAGCAGTTTGGCAGTAAACTATGGCGACACCTTC
TRBV18	TRBJ2-3	TRBD1	few	CASSPGQGPADTQYF	TGTGCCAGCTCACCAGGACAGGGGCCCGCGGATACGCAGTATTTT
TRBV12-3/TRBV12-4	TRBJ2-3	NA	few	CASSPEPASTDTQYF	TGTGCCAGCAGCCCCGAACCTGCTAGCACAGATACGCAGTATTTT